The 5 T cell receptor beta chains presented below share a single source sample, sequenced in a study of T cell repertoires in cytomegalovirus infection. TCRdb used MiXCR to reprocess the reads, holding one entry per CDR3 protein. This sample yields more than 400,000 distinct CDR3 sequences, of which approximately 26% are seen a single time; less than 15% belongs to the top ten. Sequenced: PBMCs. Receptors originate from a human donor in good health (CMV status not recorded). Some clones in this sample may be carry-over from other donors' samples.

This clonotype has more than one count but fewer than ten. This chain uses TRBV11-2 with TRBJ2-5; D uncertain. Trimming stripped 0 bases from V and 4 bases from J, with 18 bases between. The germline V gene has CDR1 SGHAT and CDR2 FQNNGV. The CDR3 totals 17 residues. The CDR3 loop is CASSLEGILDRRETQYF. CDR3 coding DNA: TGTGCCAGCAGCTTAGAAGGAATTTTGGACCGCCGAGAGACCCAGTACTTC.

This rearrangement joins TRBV7-2 to TRBJ2-7; 7 positions match TRBD2. The CDR3 totals 15 residues. V shed 5 bases and J 6 bases; nucleotides not matched to a gene: 13. Per the germline V gene, CDR1 is SGHTA and CDR2 is FQGNSA. CDR3 region: CASSPSPAGAGEQYV. For the CDR3, the DNA is TGTGCCAGCAGCCCCTCACCGGCGGGAGCGGGCGAGCAGTACGTC.

This clonotype appeared a few times. The chain employs TRBV30 and TRBJ2-6; D unresolved. Germline CDR1 reads GTSNPN; CDR2 reads SVGIG (reference sequence). V was clipped by 3 bases and J by 1 base, with 16 bases between them. The CDR3 is made up of 17 amino acids. CDR3 amino acids: CAWSGIEGRSGANVLTF. CDR3 in DNA: TGTGCCTGGAGCGGTATCGAAGGACGGTCTGGGGCCAACGTCCTGACTTTC. The variable domain in full, with the rest retrieved from reference TRBV30 and TRBJ2-6, is SQTIHQWPATLVQPVGSPLSLECTVEGTSNPNLYWYRQAAGRGLQLLFYSVGIGQISSEVPQNLSASRPQDRQFILSSKKLLLSDSGFYLCAWSGIEGRSGANVLTFGAGSRLTVL.

This clonotype was recorded at least ten times. The chain joins TRBV7-9 to TRBJ2-5, with 8 nucleotides matching TRBD2. The germline V gene has CDR1 SEHNR and CDR2 FQNEAQ (reference sequence). The CDR3 totals 12 residues. The ends lost 11 bases at V and 4 bases at J; junction bases unmatched: 6. CDR3 region: CAVRLAGETQYF. As DNA, the CDR3 is TGTGCCGTGCGTCTAGCGGGAGAGACCCAGTACTTC. The full variable domain, in which reference TRBV7-9 and TRBJ2-5 provide the parts outside the CDR3, is DTGVSQNPRHKITKRGQNVTFRCDPISEHNRLYWYRQTLGQGPEFLTYFQNEAQLEKSRLLSDRFSAERPKGSFSTLEIQRTEQGDSAMYLCAVRLAGETQYFGPGTRLLVL.

The chain recombines TRBV19 with TRBJ1-4; no clear D. There are 14 residues in the CDR3. V lost 7 bases, J lost 0 bases, and 9 bases lay in between. Germline CDR1 and CDR2: LNHDA and SQIVND (reference sequence). CDR3 loop: CASTIPSTNEKLFF. CDR3 in DNA: TGTGCCAGTACCATCCCGTCAACTAATGAAAAACTGTTTTTT. The full variable domain, in which reference TRBV19 and TRBJ1-4 provide the parts outside the CDR3, is DGGITQSPKYLFRKEGQNVTLSCEQNLNHDAMYWYRQDPGQGLRLIYYSQIVNDFQKGDIAEGYSVSREKKESFPLTVTSAQKNPTAFYLCASTIPSTNEKLFFGSGTQLSVL.